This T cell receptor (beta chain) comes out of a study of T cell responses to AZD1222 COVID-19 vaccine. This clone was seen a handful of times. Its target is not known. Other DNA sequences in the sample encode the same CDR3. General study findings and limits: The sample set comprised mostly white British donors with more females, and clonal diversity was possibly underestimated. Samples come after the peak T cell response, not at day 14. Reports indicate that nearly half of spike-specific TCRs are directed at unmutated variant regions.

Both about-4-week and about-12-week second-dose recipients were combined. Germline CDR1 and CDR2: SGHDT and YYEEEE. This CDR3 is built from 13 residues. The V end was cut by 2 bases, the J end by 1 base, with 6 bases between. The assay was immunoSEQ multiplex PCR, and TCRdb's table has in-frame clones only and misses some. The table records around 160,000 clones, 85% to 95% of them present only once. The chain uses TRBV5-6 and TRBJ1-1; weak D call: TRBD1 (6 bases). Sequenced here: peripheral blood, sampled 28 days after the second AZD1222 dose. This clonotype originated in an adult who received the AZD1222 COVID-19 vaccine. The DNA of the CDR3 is TGTGCCAGCAGCTTAGGGGGGAACACTGAAGCTTTCTTT. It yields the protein CASSLGGNTEAFF.